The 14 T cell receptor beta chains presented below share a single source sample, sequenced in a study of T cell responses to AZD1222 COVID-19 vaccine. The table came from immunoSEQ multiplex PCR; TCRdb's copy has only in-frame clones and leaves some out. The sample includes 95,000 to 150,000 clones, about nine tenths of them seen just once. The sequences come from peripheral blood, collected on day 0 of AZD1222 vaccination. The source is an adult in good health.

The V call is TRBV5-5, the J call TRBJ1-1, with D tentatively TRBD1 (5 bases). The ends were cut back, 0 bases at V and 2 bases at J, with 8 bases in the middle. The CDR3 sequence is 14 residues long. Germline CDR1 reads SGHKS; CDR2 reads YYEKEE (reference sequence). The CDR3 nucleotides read TGTGCCAGCAGCTTGGGGACACTAAACACTGAAGCTTTCTTT. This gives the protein CASSLGTLNTEAFF.

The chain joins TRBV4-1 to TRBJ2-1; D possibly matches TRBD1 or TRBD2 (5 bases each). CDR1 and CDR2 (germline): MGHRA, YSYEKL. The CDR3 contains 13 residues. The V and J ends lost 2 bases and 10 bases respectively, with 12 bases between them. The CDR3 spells CASSQNRGREQFF. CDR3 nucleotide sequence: TGCGCCAGCAGCCAAAACCGGGGACGGGAGCAGTTCTTC.

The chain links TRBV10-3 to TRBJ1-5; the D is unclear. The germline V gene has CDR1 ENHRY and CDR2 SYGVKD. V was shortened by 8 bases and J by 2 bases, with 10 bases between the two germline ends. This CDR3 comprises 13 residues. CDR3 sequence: CAIAGEGNQPQHF. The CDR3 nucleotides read TGTGCCATCGCTGGGGAGGGCAATCAGCCCCAGCATTTT.

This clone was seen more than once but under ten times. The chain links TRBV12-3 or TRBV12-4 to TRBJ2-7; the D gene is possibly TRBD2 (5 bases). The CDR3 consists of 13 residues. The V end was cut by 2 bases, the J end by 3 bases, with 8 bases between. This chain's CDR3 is CASSLRDHYEQYF. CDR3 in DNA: TGTGCCAGCAGTTTACGGGATCACTACGAGCAGTACTTC.

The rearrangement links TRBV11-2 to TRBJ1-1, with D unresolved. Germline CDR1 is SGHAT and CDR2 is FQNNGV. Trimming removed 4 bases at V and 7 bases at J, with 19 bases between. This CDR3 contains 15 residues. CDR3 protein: CASSSTRGPRLEAFF. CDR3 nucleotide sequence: TGTGCCAGCAGCTCCACCAGAGGTCCACGGCTTGAAGCTTTCTTT.

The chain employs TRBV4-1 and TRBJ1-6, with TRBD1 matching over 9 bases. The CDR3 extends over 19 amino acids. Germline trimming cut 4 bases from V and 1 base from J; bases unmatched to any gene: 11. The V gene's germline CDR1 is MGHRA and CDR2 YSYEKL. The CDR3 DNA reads TGCGCCAGCAGCCCTACAATTTACAGGGGGCGATCCTATAATTCACCCCTCCACTTT. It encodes CASSPTIYRGRSYNSPLHF.

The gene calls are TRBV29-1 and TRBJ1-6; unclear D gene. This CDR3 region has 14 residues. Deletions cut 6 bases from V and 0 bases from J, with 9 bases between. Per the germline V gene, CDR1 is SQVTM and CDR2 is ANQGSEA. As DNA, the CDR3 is TGCAGCGTCCGGGCCACCTCCTATAATTCACCCCTCCACTTT. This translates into CSVRATSYNSPLHF.

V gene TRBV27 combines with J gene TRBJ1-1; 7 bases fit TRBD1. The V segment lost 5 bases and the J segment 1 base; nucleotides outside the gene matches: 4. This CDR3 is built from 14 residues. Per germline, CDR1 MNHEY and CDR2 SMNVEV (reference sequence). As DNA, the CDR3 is TGTGCCAGCAGTAACAGGGGTGGGAACACTGAAGCTTTCTTT. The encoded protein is CASSNRGGNTEAFF.

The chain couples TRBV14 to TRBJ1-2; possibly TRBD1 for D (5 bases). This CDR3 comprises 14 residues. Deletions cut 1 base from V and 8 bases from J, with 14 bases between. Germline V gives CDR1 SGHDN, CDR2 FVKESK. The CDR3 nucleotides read TGTGCCAGCAGCCAAGTTAGAGGGACTTACGGCTACACCTTC. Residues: CASSQVRGTYGYTF.

CDR3 DNA: TGCGCCAGCAGCCAAGATCTAGGGGGATCTGAAGCTTTCTTT. Translating gives CASSQDLGGSEAFF. The chain is built from TRBV4-1 and TRBJ1-1; TRBD1 is a possible D gene (6 bases). The CDR3 length is 14 residues. Trimming stripped 0 bases from V and 6 bases from J, with 11 bases between. CDR1 MGHRA and CDR2 YSYEKL come from the germline V gene.

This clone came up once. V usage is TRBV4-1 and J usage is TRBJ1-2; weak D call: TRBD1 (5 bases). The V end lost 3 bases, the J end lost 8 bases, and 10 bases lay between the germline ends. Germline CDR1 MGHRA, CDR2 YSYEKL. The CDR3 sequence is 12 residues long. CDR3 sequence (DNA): TGCGCCAGCAGCCAGGGAGGGGAAGGCTACACCTTC. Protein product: CASSQGGEGYTF.

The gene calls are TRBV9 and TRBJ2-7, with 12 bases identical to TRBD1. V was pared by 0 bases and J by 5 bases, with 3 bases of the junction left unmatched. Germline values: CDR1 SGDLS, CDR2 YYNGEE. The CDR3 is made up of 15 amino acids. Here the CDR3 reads CASSVGGQGAHEQYF. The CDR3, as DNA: TGTGCCAGCAGCGTAGGGGGACAGGGGGCCCACGAGCAGTACTTC.

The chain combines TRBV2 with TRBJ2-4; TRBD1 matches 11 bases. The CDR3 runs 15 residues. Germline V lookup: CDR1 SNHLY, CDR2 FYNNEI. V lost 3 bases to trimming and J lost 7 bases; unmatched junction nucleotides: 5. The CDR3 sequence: CASSDRDRGRNIQYF. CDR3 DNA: TGTGCCAGCAGTGACCGGGACAGGGGGAGGAACATTCAGTACTTC.

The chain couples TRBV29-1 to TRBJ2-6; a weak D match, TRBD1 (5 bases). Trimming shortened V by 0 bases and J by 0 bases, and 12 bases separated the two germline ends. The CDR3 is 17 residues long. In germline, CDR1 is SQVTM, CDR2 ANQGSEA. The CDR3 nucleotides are TGCAGCGTTGAAGACCGGACAAGAAGCTCTGGGGCCAACGTCCTGACTTTC. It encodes CSVEDRTRSSGANVLTF.